Listed here are 32 T cell receptor beta chains from one sample, sequenced in a study of blood T cell repertoires in COVID-19. TCRdb's copy holds only in-frame clones and misses some; the assay was immunoSEQ multiplex PCR. The profile shows 200,000 or so clones, about 80% of them singletons. Sequences were obtained from peripheral blood. Receptors originate from a human donor with acute or convalescent COVID-19. The donor label of this sample is uncertain.

The J gene is TRBJ2-1, the V gene TRBV27; 10 bases are shared with TRBD2. Trimming at V came to 2 bases and at J to 2 bases, leaving 15 bases not matched to a gene. The length of the CDR3 is 20 residues. Germline CDR1 reads MNHEY; CDR2 reads SMNVEV (reference sequence). The CDR3 nucleotides read TGTGCCAGCAGTTTACTTCCCCCGGGACAAGGACTAGCGGCCTACAATGAGCAGTTCTTC. Its protein product is CASSLLPPGQGLAAYNEQFF.

The chain carries TRBV5-1 and TRBJ2-3; D unresolved. This CDR3 comprises 13 residues. Germline V gives CDR1 SGHRS, CDR2 YFSETQ. Trimming shortened V by 3 bases and J by 4 bases, and 9 bases separated the two germline ends. In nucleotides, the CDR3 is TGCGCCAGCAGCTCCCGGAGCGCAGATACGCAGTATTTT. Translated, it gives CASSSRSADTQYF. The whole variable domain, filled in from reference TRBV5-1 and TRBJ2-3, reads KAGVTQTPRYLIKTRGQQVTLSCSPISGHRSVSWYQQTPGQGLQFLFEYFSETQRNKGNFPGRFSGRQFSNSRSEMNVSTLELGDSALYLCASSSRSADTQYFGPGTRLTVL.

The V call is TRBV7-9, the J call TRBJ2-7, with 9 bases identical to TRBD2. The germline V gene encodes CDR1 SEHNR and CDR2 FQNEAQ (reference sequence). The CDR3 runs 15 residues. Germline trimming cut 5 bases from V and 7 bases from J; bases unmatched to any gene: 12. The CDR3 bases are TGTGCCAGCAGCGTCAGCGGGAGGATCAAAGGGGAGCAGTACTTC. Translating it yields CASSVSGRIKGEQYF. Full variable domain (rest looked up from reference TRBV7-9 and TRBJ2-7): DTGVSQNPRHKITKRGQNVTFRCDPISEHNRLYWYRQTLGQGPEFLTYFQNEAQLEKSRLLSDRFSAERPKGSFSTLEIQRTEQGDSAMYLCASSVSGRIKGEQYFGPGTRLTVT.

V gene TRBV15 combines with J gene TRBJ2-2, with 7 bases that match TRBD1. The CDR3 sequence is 16 residues long. Germline V gene sequence: CDR1 LNHNV, CDR2 YYDKDF (reference sequence). Trimming removed 3 bases from V and 0 bases from J; junction bases left unmatched: 4. The CDR3 region is CATSSYRGANTGELFF. CDR3 nucleotides: TGTGCCACCAGCAGTTACAGGGGCGCGAACACCGGGGAGCTGTTTTTT.

The chain combines TRBV6-5 with TRBJ2-7; tentatively, D is TRBD1 (5 bases). The V end was cut by 2 bases, the J end by 0 bases, with 14 bases between. CDR1 is MNHEY, CDR2 SVGAGI, per germline. CDR3 length equals 16 residues. Written as DNA, the CDR3 is TGTGCCAGCAGTTACACCCAGCCGACAGTCTCCTACGAGCAGTACTTC. Translated: CASSYTQPTVSYEQYF.

V is TRBV27 and J is TRBJ1-5; 7 positions agree with TRBD1. Germline V gene data show CDR1 as MNHEY and CDR2 as SMNVEV (reference sequence). CDR3 size: 16 residues. Trimming took 6 bases from V and 4 from J; bases not matched to a gene: 12. CDR3 protein: CASRTGTVGGNQPQHF. As DNA, the CDR3 is TGTGCCAGCAGGACTGGGACAGTTGGGGGGAATCAGCCCCAGCATTTT.

The chain employs TRBV2 and TRBJ1-2, with 9 nucleotides matching TRBD1. V lost 6 bases and J lost 3; bases outside the gene matches: 8. CDR3 size: 15 residues. Germline V gene lookup returns CDR1 SNHLY and CDR2 FYNNEI. CDR3 in amino acids: CASREQGAKDYGYTF. CDR3 DNA: TGTGCCAGCAGGGAACAGGGGGCTAAGGACTATGGCTACACCTTC.

As to this clone: The sample carries other DNA sequences with the same CDR3. V usage is TRBV7-9 and J usage is TRBJ1-1; D is uncertain. The CDR3 consists of 13 residues. V was trimmed by 1 base and J by 1 base, leaving 4 bases between them. The germline CDR1 and CDR2 sequences are SEHNR and FQNEAQ (reference sequence). The CDR3: CASSLVGNTEAFF. Written as DNA, the CDR3 is TGTGCCAGCAGCTTAGTCGGGAACACTGAAGCTTTCTTT. The full variable domain, completed using reference TRBV7-9 and TRBJ1-1, is DTGVSQNPRHKITKRGQNVTFRCDPISEHNRLYWYRQTLGQGPEFLTYFQNEAQLEKSRLLSDRFSAERPKGSFSTLEIQRTEQGDSAMYLCASSLVGNTEAFFGQGTRLTVV.

This chain links TRBV19 with TRBJ1-5; TRBD1 matches at 8 bases. Germline V gives CDR1 LNHDA, CDR2 SQIVND (reference sequence). CDR3 length equals 15 residues. The ends lost 7 bases at V and 3 bases at J; junction bases unmatched: 8. The CDR3 coding sequence is TGTGCCAGTAAAAAGGGGACAGGCAACAATCAGCCCCAGCATTTT. Translated, it gives CASKKGTGNNQPQHF.

V gene TRBV12-3 or TRBV12-4 combines with J gene TRBJ1-2, with D perhaps TRBD1 (5 bases). CDR3 size: 11 residues. V was pared by 3 bases and J by 13 bases, with 12 bases between. The CDR3 here is CASSFGGVGTF. The CDR3 DNA reads TGTGCCAGCAGTTTTGGAGGGGTTGGCACCTTC.

The J gene is TRBJ2-7, the V gene TRBV15; TRBD1 matches at 7 bases. CDR3 length: 16 amino acids. CDR1 LNHNV and CDR2 YYDKDF come from the germline V gene (reference sequence). Germline trimming cut 1 base from V and 2 bases from J; bases unmatched to any gene: 8. The CDR3 DNA follows: TGTGCCACCAGCAGAGCCCCCGAGGACAGGACCTACGAGCAGTACTTC. It codes for CATSRAPEDRTYEQYF. Drawing the rest from reference TRBV15 and TRBJ2-7, the complete variable domain is DAMVIQNPRYQVTQFGKPVTLSCSQTLNHNVMYWYQQKSSQAPKLLFHYYDKDFNNEADTPDNFQSRRPNTSFCFLDIRSPGLGDTAMYLCATSRAPEDRTYEQYFGPGTRLTVT.

This clone was counted a few times. CDR3 region: CASSALAGGPYEQYF. CDR3 bases: TGTGCCAGCAGCGCCCTAGCGGGAGGGCCGTACGAGCAGTACTTC. The rearrangement uses TRBV9 and TRBJ2-7; 12 nucleotides align to TRBD2. The CDR3 runs to 15 residues. Germline values: CDR1 SGDLS, CDR2 YYNGEE. V lost 3 bases and J lost 4; bases outside the gene matches: 5.

This chain connects TRBV30 to TRBJ2-7; TRBD1 matches at 9 bases. Trimming at V came to 4 bases and at J to 3 bases, leaving 10 bases not matched to a gene. The germline CDR1 and CDR2 sequences are GTSNPN and SVGIG (reference sequence). CDR3 length equals 15 residues. CDR3 nucleotides: TGTGCCTGGACCGCCTTCCGGGACAGGGTCTACGAGCAGTACTTC. Translated, it gives CAWTAFRDRVYEQYF.

The chain carries TRBV19 and TRBJ2-7, with 11 nucleotides matching TRBD2. V lost 2 bases to trimming and J lost 6 bases; unmatched junction nucleotides: 6. CDR3 length: 15 amino acids. Germline V gene lookup returns CDR1 LNHDA and CDR2 SQIVND (reference sequence). This chain's CDR3 is CASSIPTSGNVEQYF. The CDR3 DNA reads TGTGCCAGTAGTATACCGACTAGCGGGAATGTCGAGCAGTACTTC.

The rearrangement uses TRBV9 and TRBJ2-1; possibly TRBD2 for D (6 bases). CDR1 and CDR2 from the germline V gene are SGDLS and YYNGEE. V gave up 3 bases and J gave up 2 bases, with 15 bases separating them. This CDR3 spans 16 amino acids. CDR3 bases: TGTGCCAGCAGCGCTTTGACTAGTATGGCCTACAATGAGCAGTTCTTC. Translated, it gives CASSALTSMAYNEQFF.

The rearrangement uses TRBV6-6 and TRBJ2-1, with 9 bases that match TRBD2. V shed 8 bases, J shed 4 bases, and the junction held 9 bases outside the gene matches. CDR1 is MNHNY and CDR2 is SVGAGI in the germline V gene (reference sequence). This CDR3 has 15 residues. The DNA of the CDR3 is TGTGCCAGCTGTCCCGGGGCGGGGGGGTACAATGAGCAGTTCTTC. Translation: CASCPGAGGYNEQFF.

This chain links TRBV4-1 with TRBJ2-5, with 14 bases that match TRBD2. From germline, CDR1 is MGHRA and CDR2 YSYEKL. J gave up 4 bases and V 2 bases, and 6 bases lay outside the gene matches. The CDR3 consists of 17 residues. The chain's CDR3 is CASSQFGLAGGGETQYF. The CDR3 region has the DNA TGCGCCAGCAGCCAATTCGGACTAGCGGGAGGAGGAGAGACCCAGTACTTC.

Concerning this clone: Other DNA sequences in the same sample also yield this CDR3. The chain uses TRBV11-2 and TRBJ1-2; unclear D gene. The V gene lost 5 bases and the J gene lost 8 bases, with 15 bases spanning the gap. Germline values: CDR1 SGHAT, CDR2 FQNNGV. This CDR3 comprises 13 residues. The CDR3 protein is CASSLDNGRGYTF. The CDR3 bases are TGTGCCAGCAGCCTCGACAACGGGAGAGGCTACACCTTC.

In this sample, this clone turned up a few times. The CDR3 loop is CASSIGWTGGGGYEETQYF. In DNA form, the CDR3 reads TGTGCCAGTAGTATAGGTTGGACAGGGGGCGGAGGTTACGAAGAGACCCAGTACTTC. This chain uses TRBV19 with TRBJ2-5; 11 nucleotides align to TRBD1. CDR3 length equals 19 residues. Germline lookup yields CDR1 LNHDA and CDR2 SQIVND (reference sequence). V lost 1 base to trimming and J lost 3 bases; unmatched junction nucleotides: 13.

V usage is TRBV5-6 and J usage is TRBJ2-7; tentative D call: TRBD2 (5 bases). The CDR3 length is 13 residues. The germline gives CDR1 SGHDT, CDR2 YYEEEE. The V and J ends lost 3 bases and 9 bases respectively, with 16 bases between them. The CDR3 spells CASSYGRGPGQYF. The CDR3 nucleotides are TGTGCCAGCAGCTACGGACGGGGTCCGGGGCAGTACTTC.

The chain is built from TRBV7-9 and TRBJ1-4; TRBD1 aligns across 8 bases. Unmatched junction bases numbered 7, after V lost 6 bases and J lost 7 bases. This CDR3 has 14 residues. Germline V gene lookup returns CDR1 SEHNR and CDR2 FQNEAQ (reference sequence). The CDR3 nucleotides read TGTGCCAGCAGTGGGGGCACAGGGGGTGAAAAACTGTTTTTT. It is translated as CASSGGTGGEKLFF.

The chain employs TRBV7-9 and TRBJ1-1, with TRBD1 matching 7 bases. Germline assignment: CDR1 SEHNR and CDR2 FQNEAQ (reference sequence). The CDR3 spans 12 residues. V lost 8 bases and J lost 5; bases outside the gene matches: 5. CDR3 protein: CASQGDRTEAFF. CDR3 nucleotides: TGTGCCAGCCAGGGGGATCGGACTGAAGCTTTCTTT.

The chain recombines TRBV7-8 with TRBJ2-1, with 7 bases lining up with TRBD2. Looked up from germline, CDR1 is SGHVS and CDR2 is FQNEAQ. The CDR3 has 16 residues. Unmatched junction bases numbered 11, after V lost 1 base and J lost 8 bases. In DNA form, the CDR3 reads TGTGCCAGCAGCTTAGTTAGGCTAGCGGATTCTCATGAGCAGTTCTTC. Its translation: CASSLVRLADSHEQFF.

In DNA form, the CDR3 reads TGCGCCAGCAGCTTGGCGGCGGGAACCGGGGAGCTGTTTTTT. This gives the protein CASSLAAGTGELFF. The chain is built from TRBV5-1 and TRBJ2-2, with D possibly matching TRBD2 (6 bases). The germline V gene encodes CDR1 SGHRS and CDR2 YFSETQ. This CDR3 has 14 amino acids. Trimming pared 0 bases from V and 5 bases from J, leaving 8 bases between.

The rearrangement uses TRBV6-4 and TRBJ1-1, with D possibly being TRBD1 (5 bases). Deletions cut 6 bases from V and 1 base from J, with 18 bases between. The germline gives CDR1 MRHNA, CDR2 SNTAGT. CDR3 size: 16 residues. The CDR3 sequence: CASSRPEGGANTEAFF. The CDR3 nucleotides are TGTGCCAGCAGCCGACCGGAGGGAGGGGCGAACACTGAAGCTTTCTTT.

The V gene is TRBV14, the J gene TRBJ2-3, with TRBD2 identical over 14 bases. V shed 8 bases and J 5 bases; nucleotides not matched to a gene: 0. The CDR3 contains 13 residues. Germline V CDR1 and CDR2: SGHDN, FVKESK. DNA for the CDR3: TGTGCCAGCGGACTAGCGGGAGGAGATACGCAGTATTTT. Protein sequence: CASGLAGGDTQYF.

The chain links TRBV24-1 to TRBJ2-3, with TRBD2 identical over 7 bases. CDR3 size: 12 residues. CDR1 and CDR2 from the germline V gene are KGHDR and SFDVKD. V lost 9 bases, J lost 4 bases, and 3 bases stayed unmatched. The CDR3: CATGGDPDTQYF. Here the CDR3 DNA reads TGTGCCACCGGGGGGGACCCAGATACGCAGTATTTT.

The genes are TRBV19 and TRBJ2-1, with TRBD1 matching 8 bases. Trimming at V came to 3 bases and at J to 11 bases, leaving 18 bases not matched to a gene. There are 17 residues in the CDR3. In germline, CDR1 is LNHDA, CDR2 SQIVND (reference sequence). CDR3 sequence reads: CASSIDRGGVVTRQQFF. The CDR3, as DNA: TGTGCCAGTAGTATCGACAGGGGTGGGGTGGTTACAAGACAGCAGTTCTTC.

This clone was observed a single time. The chain uses TRBV2 and TRBJ2-1; no clear D. Germline V lookup: CDR1 SNHLY, CDR2 FYNNEI. V lost 3 bases to trimming and J lost 9 bases, with 6 bases between them. The CDR3 runs 11 residues. The CDR3, as DNA: TGTGCCAGCAGTGATAGAGGTGAGCAGTTCTTC. Translation gives CASSDRGEQFF.

The chain has TRBV7-2 and TRBJ1-6; possibly TRBD1 for D (6 bases). V lost 0 bases to trimming and J lost 0 bases, with 12 bases between them. The CDR3 is 18 amino acids. Germline V gene data show CDR1 as SGHTA and CDR2 as FQGNSA. The CDR3 bases are TGTGCCAGCAGCTTAGCGGGGAGGGGGGCCTCCTATAATTCACCCCTCCACTTT. It specifies CASSLAGRGASYNSPLHF.

V is TRBV11-2 and J is TRBJ2-5, with 7 nucleotides matching TRBD2. Germline V gene lookup returns CDR1 SGHAT and CDR2 FQNNGV. The ends lost 0 bases at V and 9 bases at J; junction bases unmatched: 10. The CDR3 consists of 15 residues. The CDR3 region has the DNA TGTGCCAGCAGCTTAGACCGCGCCGAGGGAGGGGCCCAGTACTTC. Amino acids: CASSLDRAEGGAQYF.

The gene calls are TRBV7-2 and TRBJ2-7; TRBD2 aligns across 11 bases. V was pared by 4 bases and J by 3 bases, with 2 bases of the junction left unmatched. The CDR3 has 14 amino acids. Germline values: CDR1 SGHTA, CDR2 FQGNSA. The CDR3 spells CASSSTSGNYEQYF. The CDR3 bases are TGTGCCAGCAGCTCGACTAGCGGGAACTACGAGCAGTACTTC.